One sample yielded the 19 T cell receptor beta chains listed below, sequenced in a study of shared clonotypes between healthy human individuals. The protocol was immunoSEQ multiplex PCR, while the TCRdb copy is restricted to in-frame clones and leaves out a portion. The sample lists hundreds of thousands of clones, around 95% seen once, with 0.095% to 0.14% in the top ten. CD45RO negativity and positive selection for CCR7 defined naive CD8 cells, a population that excluded terminally differentiated effector memory CD45RA+ cells. The sample comprised naive CD8+ T cells sorted from blood. The source of these receptors is a woman younger than 45 in good health.

This clone was observed a few times. This chain connects TRBV19 to TRBJ2-1, with D possibly matching TRBD1 (6 bases). Germline lookup yields CDR1 LNHDA and CDR2 SQIVND (reference sequence). The germline V and J ends were trimmed by 6 bases and 4 bases, with 10 bases remaining between them. The length of the CDR3 is 13 residues. The CDR3 region has the DNA TGTGCCAGTAGCCCCACAGGGTACAATGAGCAGTTCTTC. Translation: CASSPTGYNEQFF.

The V and J genes are TRBV7-9 and TRBJ2-1; D gene unclear. The germline gives CDR1 SEHNR, CDR2 FQNEAQ (reference sequence). The CDR3 has 12 amino acids. V lost 5 bases and J 10 bases, leaving 12 bases between the germline ends. Here the CDR3 reads CASSPRLEEQFF. CDR3 DNA: TGTGCCAGCAGCCCCCGGTTGGAAGAGCAGTTCTTC.

The CDR3 sequence is CASSATGGSQPQHF. The CDR3 DNA reads as TGTGCCAGCAGCGCAACCGGGGGCAGTCAGCCCCAGCATTTT. The V and J genes are TRBV25-1 and TRBJ1-5, with TRBD1 as a possible D gene (6 bases). The V and J ends lost 6 bases and 6 bases respectively, with 15 bases between them. Germline values: CDR1 MGHDK, CDR2 SYGVNS. CDR3 length: 14 residues.

The chain employs TRBV28 and TRBJ1-5; D unresolved. Trimming took 1 base from V and 0 from J, leaving 10 bases between them. The CDR3 contains 16 residues. Germline-derived CDR1 and CDR2 are MDHEN and SYDVKM. In DNA form, the CDR3 reads TGTGCCAGCAGTTTATTCGCTGGGAATAGCAATCAGCCCCAGCATTTT. It specifies CASSLFAGNSNQPQHF.

The chain recombines TRBV9 with TRBJ2-1; possibly TRBD2 for D (6 bases). V was trimmed by 4 bases and J by 6 bases, leaving 14 bases between them. Germline CDR1 and CDR2: SGDLS and YYNGEE. The CDR3 extends over 14 amino acids. CDR3 nucleotide sequence: TGTGCCAGCAGCCTAAGAAGGGACTCCAATGAGCAGTTCTTC. Its protein product is CASSLRRDSNEQFF. The full variable domain, completed using reference TRBV9 and TRBJ2-1, is DSGVTQTPKHLITATGQRVTLRCSPRSGDLSVYWYQQSLDQGLQFLIQYYNGEERAKGNILERFSAQQFPDLHSELNLSSLELGDSALYFCASSLRRDSNEQFFGPGTRLTVL.

This clone was observed once. The chain couples TRBV7-9 to TRBJ2-2; D possibly matches TRBD1 or TRBD2 (5 bases each). Trimming took 5 bases from V and 0 from J, leaving 13 bases between them. Germline V gives CDR1 SEHNR, CDR2 FQNEAQ (reference sequence). This CDR3 has 16 residues. This CDR3 reads CASSGDVSANTGELFF. In nucleotides, the CDR3 is TGTGCCAGCAGCGGGGACGTTTCTGCGAACACCGGGGAGCTGTTTTTT.

The chain uses TRBV11-2 and TRBJ1-4; the match to TRBD1 covers 9 bases. The CDR3 is 16 amino acids. The germline CDR1 and CDR2 sequences are SGHAT and FQNNGV. With 1 base clipped from V and 14 bases from J, the junction kept 14 bases outside the gene matches. This chain's CDR3 is CASSLGTGTGPLGLFF. In nucleotides, the CDR3 is TGTGCCAGCAGCTTAGGTACCGGGACAGGGCCATTGGGGCTGTTTTTT. Drawing the rest from reference TRBV11-2 and TRBJ1-4, the complete variable domain is EAGVAQSPRYKIIEKRQSVAFWCNPISGHATLYWYQQILGQGPKLLIQFQNNGVVDDSQLPKDRFSAERLKGVDSTLKIQPAKLEDSAVYLCASSLGTGTGPLGLFFGSGTQLSVL.

This sequence joins TRBV7-6 and TRBJ2-3; D could derive from TRBD1 or TRBD2 (5 bases each). This CDR3 is built from 12 residues. Germline V gene data show CDR1 as SGHVS and CDR2 as FNYEAQ. Between the trimmed V and J ends, which lost 6 bases and 5 bases, there was a span of 9 bases. CDR3 nucleotides: TGTGCCAGCAGTTGGGACGTAGATACGCAGTATTTT. Its protein is CASSWDVDTQYF.

The chain is built from TRBV2 and TRBJ1-1; tentatively, D is TRBD1 (6 bases). V dropped 1 base and J dropped 2 bases, with 11 bases sitting between them. Germline CDR1 reads SNHLY; CDR2 reads FYNNEI. The CDR3 covers 15 residues. CDR3 protein: CASSEGYRVNTEAFF. The CDR3 nucleotides read TGTGCCAGCAGTGAAGGGTACAGGGTAAACACTGAAGCTTTCTTT.

The V call is TRBV7-3, the J call TRBJ2-1; D unclear. This CDR3 region has 13 residues. The V end was cut by 1 base, the J end by 3 bases, with 4 bases between. Germline values: CDR1 SGHTA, CDR2 FQGTGA. The CDR3 region has the DNA TGTGCCAGCAGCTTAAGAGACTACAATGAGCAGTTCTTC. This codes for CASSLRDYNEQFF.

This sequence joins TRBV28 and TRBJ2-1; D is unclear. With 6 bases removed from V and 6 bases from J, the gap between germline ends came to 12 bases. This CDR3 comprises 13 residues. Per the germline V gene, CDR1 is MDHEN and CDR2 is SYDVKM. As DNA, the CDR3 is TGTGCCAGCAGCACTCCGTGGGCCAATGAGCAGTTCTTC. Translated: CASSTPWANEQFF.

CDR3 nucleotides: TGTGCCAGCAGTTACTCGATGGGGGATACCACTGAAGCTTTCTTT. This gives the protein CASSYSMGDTTEAFF. The rearrangement joins TRBV6-6 to TRBJ1-1, with D perhaps matching TRBD1 (5 bases). The V gene's germline CDR1 is MNHNY and CDR2 SVGAGI (reference sequence). This CDR3 has 15 amino acids. The germline V and J ends were trimmed by 0 bases and 4 bases, with 12 bases remaining between them.

This chain links TRBV6-4 with TRBJ1-5; D gene ambiguous. The CDR3 has 14 residues. Looked up from germline, CDR1 is MRHNA and CDR2 is SNTAGT. V was cut by 0 bases and J by 6 bases, with 9 bases left in between. CDR3 nucleotides: TGTGCCAGCAGTGACTCACCGGGCGGTCAGCCCCAGCATTTT. It codes for CASSDSPGGQPQHF.

The gene calls are TRBV9 and TRBJ1-4; tentatively, D is TRBD1 (6 bases). Per germline, CDR1 SGDLS and CDR2 YYNGEE. The CDR3 is 15 residues long. Trimming stripped 0 bases from V and 4 bases from J, with 10 bases between. The DNA for the CDR3 is TGTGCCAGCAGCGTAGCGGGGGCGATTAATGAAAAACTGTTTTTT. Amino acids: CASSVAGAINEKLFF.

The J gene is TRBJ2-1, the V gene TRBV2; unclear D gene. Looked up from germline, CDR1 is SNHLY and CDR2 is FYNNEI. The CDR3 contains 12 residues. V lost 5 bases and J lost 3, with 5 bases in between. CDR3 residues: CASSLDYNEQFF. The CDR3 nucleotides read TGTGCCAGCAGTCTGGACTACAATGAGCAGTTCTTC.

This clone was counted a single time. This chain links TRBV14 with TRBJ2-4; 9 nucleotides line up with TRBD1. V lost 2 bases to trimming and J lost 5 bases; unmatched junction nucleotides: 7. The CDR3 contains 16 residues. Germline loops: CDR1 SGHDN, CDR2 FVKESK. The CDR3 is CASSQRQGVPQNIQYF. DNA for the CDR3: TGTGCCAGCAGCCAACGACAGGGGGTCCCGCAAAACATTCAGTACTTC.

V and J are TRBV5-5 and TRBJ2-7; D perhaps matches TRBD1 (6 bases). CDR1 and CDR2 (germline): SGHKS, YYEKEE (reference sequence). The CDR3 spans 14 residues. V was pared by 2 bases and J by 2 bases, with 11 bases between. CDR3 sequence: CASSFGTTTYEQYF. The CDR3 DNA reads TGTGCCAGCAGCTTCGGGACAACGACCTACGAGCAGTACTTC.

This clone was seen only once. J is TRBJ2-1 and V is TRBV25-1, with unresolved D. The V end was cut by 2 bases, the J end by 7 bases, with 9 bases between. The germline V gene encodes CDR1 MGHDK and CDR2 SYGVNS. This CDR3 is 13 amino acids long. The CDR3 spells CASSEQAGNEQFF. The CDR3 coding sequence is TGTGCCAGCAGTGAACAGGCAGGAAATGAGCAGTTCTTC.

This rearrangement joins TRBV28 to TRBJ1-1, with unresolved D. From germline, CDR1 is MDHEN and CDR2 SYDVKM. The CDR3 is 15 residues long. Trimming left V 9 bases short and J 1 base short, with 18 bases between. The CDR3, as DNA: TGTGCCAGTGATGAATCGCGGGCTACGAACACTGAAGCTTTCTTT. Translating it yields CASDESRATNTEAFF. Drawing the rest from reference TRBV28 and TRBJ1-1, the complete variable domain is DVKVTQSSRYLVKRTGEKVFLECVQDMDHENMFWYRQDPGLGLRLIYFSYDVKMKEKGDIPEGYSVSREKKERFSLILESASTNQTSMYLCASDESRATNTEAFFGQGTRLTVV.